The entry below gives a single T cell receptor (beta chain) sequence along with its context. Its antigen is undetermined. This sample is drawn from a study of graft-versus-host responses after intestinal transplantation. At the level of the study: The recipients all started with anti-thymocyte globulin induction and then took tacrolimus and steroids for two to four years.

CDR3 size: 14 residues. Looked up from germline, CDR1 is SGHDN and CDR2 is FVKESK. Between the trimmed V and J ends, which lost 1 base and 6 bases, there was a span of 13 bases. Assay: immunoSEQ multiplex PCR; the TCRdb copy retains only in-frame clones and omits some. The profile shows fewer than 65,000 clones, 70% to 90% of them singletons. The clonotype originates from a human donor who was the organ donor for an intestinal transplant. Sequenced here: unstimulated CD4+ T cells sorted from spleen or lymph node cells, sampled before transplant. V is TRBV14 and J is TRBJ2-7; D possibly corresponds to TRBD1 (6 bases). CDR3 loop: CASSQAWTASEQYF. CDR3 in DNA: TGTGCCAGCAGCCAAGCCTGGACAGCGAGCGAGCAGTACTTC.